This TCR beta chain was profiled in a study of OX40 agonist ivuxolimab in advanced cancers. Profiled with immunoSEQ multiplex PCR; TCRdb holds only in-frame clones, not every one. This table has approximately 66,000 clones, more than 70% appearing once. V was trimmed by 6 bases and J by 4 bases, leaving 13 bases between them. This CDR3 comprises 13 residues. Germline V gene data show CDR1 as MNHEY and CDR2 as SVGAGI. Specimen: CD4+ or CD8+ T cells sorted from blood, collected in a trial of the OX40 agonist ivuxolimab. The sequence was collected from an adult with an advanced solid tumor such as melanoma, head and neck, liver or kidney cancer. This chain uses TRBV6-5 with TRBJ2-7; no clear D. CDR3 nucleotides: TGTGCCAGCAGATCATTTAGTCGGTACGAGCAGTACTTC. It yields the protein CASRSFSRYEQYF.